Below, 22 T cell receptor beta chains from the same sample are listed, as sequenced in a study of shared clonotypes between healthy human individuals. Repertoires were generated with immunoSEQ multiplex PCR, while TCRdb's copy carries only in-frame clones and drops some. The table shows some 2,000,000 clones, with roughly 96% occurring only once. Specimen: naive CD4+ T cells sorted from blood. As for subset: CD45RA+ positively selected. These TCRs come from a man aged 18 to 29 in good health.

This clone occurred once. This rearrangement joins TRBV27 to TRBJ2-1; TRBD2 aligns across 7 bases. Germline CDR1 is MNHEY and CDR2 is SMNVEV (reference sequence). The CDR3 has 15 amino acids. After removal of 4 bases from V and 8 bases from J, the junction contained 11 bases not matched to a gene. The CDR3 loop reads CASSSSPGGIYEQFF. The CDR3, as DNA: TGTGCCAGCAGTTCCTCGCCGGGAGGAATATATGAGCAGTTCTTC.

The V and J genes are TRBV18 and TRBJ2-2; 9 nucleotides agree with TRBD1. From germline, CDR1 is KGHSH and CDR2 LQKENI. Trimming at V came to 0 bases and at J to 4 bases, leaving 12 bases not matched to a gene. The CDR3 has 19 amino acids. Here the CDR3 reads CASSPPLSRTGGFTGELFF. CDR3 nucleotides: TGTGCCAGCTCACCACCCCTCTCAAGAACAGGGGGCTTCACCGGGGAGCTGTTTTTT.

V and J are TRBV19 and TRBJ2-7, with unresolved D. Germline V lookup: CDR1 LNHDA, CDR2 SQIVND (reference sequence). The V end lost 3 bases, the J end lost 4 bases, and 7 bases lay between the germline ends. This CDR3 has 12 residues. This CDR3 is CASSISQYEQYF. The DNA of the CDR3 is TGTGCCAGTAGTATCAGCCAGTACGAGCAGTACTTC.

The V and J genes are TRBV11-2 and TRBJ1-1; unclear D gene. The V gene's germline CDR1 is SGHAT and CDR2 FQNNGV. There are 10 residues in the CDR3. The V and J ends lost 2 bases and 5 bases respectively, with 0 bases between them. CDR3 amino acids: CASSLTEAFF. CDR3 nucleotide sequence: TGTGCCAGCAGCTTAACTGAAGCTTTCTTT. Using reference TRBV11-2 and TRBJ1-1 for the parts outside the CDR3, the full variable domain is EAGVAQSPRYKIIEKRQSVAFWCNPISGHATLYWYQQILGQGPKLLIQFQNNGVVDDSQLPKDRFSAERLKGVDSTLKIQPAKLEDSAVYLCASSLTEAFFGQGTRLTVV.

This sequence joins TRBV6-1 and TRBJ1-6; TRBD1 agrees at 7 bases. V lost 4 bases, J lost 6 bases, and 6 bases stayed unmatched. This CDR3 is 15 amino acids long. Germline V gene sequence: CDR1 MNHNS, CDR2 SASEGT. The CDR3 DNA follows: TGTGCCAGCAGTGTCCGGACAGGAGGTAATTCACCCCTCCACTTT. This gives the protein CASSVRTGGNSPLHF.

This clone was seen a handful of times. V is TRBV6-1 and J is TRBJ1-5; D is perhaps TRBD1 (5 bases). The CDR3 is 14 amino acids. Looked up from germline, CDR1 is MNHNS and CDR2 is SASEGT. V lost 7 bases, J lost 4 bases, and 14 bases lay in between. The CDR3 bases are TGTGCCAGCACACCGACAGTAACTAATCAGCCCCAGCATTTT. Residues: CASTPTVTNQPQHF.

V is TRBV7-2 and J is TRBJ2-3, with 12 bases lining up with TRBD1. After removal of 5 bases from V and 2 bases from J, the junction contained 5 bases not matched to a gene. The CDR3 extends over 16 amino acids. Per the germline V gene, CDR1 is SGHTA and CDR2 is FQGNSA. CDR3 residues: CASSLWGQGATDTQYF. The CDR3 nucleotides read TGTGCCAGCAGCCTCTGGGGACAGGGGGCCACAGATACGCAGTATTTT.

For the CDR3, the DNA is TGTGCCAGCAGCCCGACCGGGGATTCACCCCTCCACTTT. This codes for CASSPTGDSPLHF. This chain links TRBV7-9 with TRBJ1-6; D not certain. Trimming took off 5 bases at V and 8 bases at J, with 10 bases between the two ends. Germline assignment: CDR1 SEHNR and CDR2 FQNEAQ (reference sequence). The CDR3 totals 13 residues.

This sequence joins TRBV11-3 and TRBJ2-7; 11 positions agree with TRBD1. There are 16 residues in the CDR3. Germline V gene lookup returns CDR1 SGHNT and CDR2 YENEEA. V gave up 3 bases and J gave up 5 bases; unmatched junction bases: 9. CDR3 loop: CASSLSGDRGNNEQYF. In DNA, the CDR3 is TGTGCCAGCAGCTTGAGTGGGGACAGGGGGAATAACGAGCAGTACTTC.

The gene calls are TRBV5-6 and TRBJ1-1; D ambiguous. This CDR3 spans 13 amino acids. Germline CDR1 is SGHDT and CDR2 is YYEEEE. V gave up 4 bases and J gave up 1 base, with 8 bases separating them. The DNA for the CDR3 is TGTGCCAGCAGCCTTCAGGAGAACACTGAAGCTTTCTTT. It yields the protein CASSLQENTEAFF.

As to this clone: Germline and junction disagree at one end, which may indicate a read error. CDR3 nucleotide sequence: TGTGCCAGCACTTACCGGGGGTCCTTGAACACTGAAGCTTTCTTT. It specifies CASTYRGSLNTEAFF. The rearrangement joins TRBV6-6 to TRBJ1-1, with D possibly being TRBD1 (5 bases). CDR1 and CDR2 (germline): MNHNY, SVGAGI (reference sequence). The CDR3 sequence is 15 residues long.

This chain's CDR3 is CAWSVPGLRDNEQFF. CDR3 DNA: TGTGCCTGGAGTGTACCAGGGCTTCGGGACAATGAGCAGTTCTTC. The rearrangement links TRBV30 to TRBJ2-1; D perhaps matches TRBD1 (5 bases). Germline loops: CDR1 GTSNPN, CDR2 SVGIG (reference sequence). The CDR3 consists of 15 residues. Trimming took off 0 bases at V and 5 bases at J, with 14 bases between the two ends.

Turning to this clone: This same CDR3 is encoded by further DNA sequences in the sample. The chain carries TRBV2 and TRBJ2-7, with 7 positions matching TRBD1. The CDR3 consists of 12 residues. The V segment lost 11 bases and the J segment 2 bases; nucleotides outside the gene matches: 6. Germline CDR1 SNHLY, CDR2 FYNNEI. The CDR3 DNA is TGTGCCGGCTTGACAGGGACCTACGAGCAGTACTTC. This codes for CAGLTGTYEQYF.

The rearrangement links TRBV30 to TRBJ1-5, with unresolved D. This CDR3 region has 14 residues. CDR1 GTSNPN and CDR2 SVGIG come from the germline V gene (reference sequence). Trimming left V 1 base short and J 0 bases short, with 7 bases between. CDR3 region: CAWSGVVSNQPQHF. In nucleotides, the CDR3 is TGTGCCTGGAGTGGAGTGGTTAGCAATCAGCCCCAGCATTTT.

The chain is built from TRBV5-4 and TRBJ2-1; D ambiguous. The CDR3 contains 15 residues. Germline CDR1 SGHNT, CDR2 YYREEE (reference sequence). V was pared by 1 base and J by 2 bases, with 10 bases between. The CDR3 region is CASSLPLIPYNEQFF. The CDR3 DNA sequence: TGTGCCAGCAGCTTGCCCCTGATACCCTACAATGAGCAGTTCTTC.

The rearrangement joins TRBV30 to TRBJ2-1; D call uncertain. This CDR3 has 12 amino acids. Trimming pared 2 bases from V and 3 bases from J, leaving 5 bases between. The germline gives CDR1 GTSNPN, CDR2 SVGIG (reference sequence). The CDR3 sequence is CAWSPNYNEQFF. The CDR3 DNA follows: TGTGCCTGGAGTCCCAACTACAATGAGCAGTTCTTC.

The chain uses TRBV16 and TRBJ1-2; D uncertain. This CDR3 comprises 13 residues. The germline V gene has CDR1 KGHSY and CDR2 FQNENV. The V end was cut by 2 bases, the J end by 6 bases, with 10 bases between. The CDR3 spells CASSQSTSDGYTF. Written as DNA, the CDR3 is TGTGCCAGCAGCCAAAGTACGTCGGATGGCTACACCTTC.

Turning to this clone: Other DNA sequences from this sample encode an identical CDR3 as well. The genes are TRBV5-1 and TRBJ2-5; the D gene is possibly TRBD1 (6 bases). The V gene lost 2 bases and the J gene lost 2 bases, with 7 bases spanning the gap. CDR1 is SGHRS and CDR2 is YFSETQ in the germline V gene. The CDR3 has 13 amino acids. This CDR3 reads CASSFQGQETQYF. The CDR3 region has the DNA TGCGCCAGCAGCTTTCAGGGGCAAGAGACCCAGTACTTC.

The chain uses TRBV5-1 and TRBJ2-7; D unclear. This CDR3 comprises 13 residues. CDR1 and CDR2 (germline): SGHRS, YFSETQ. Trimming shortened V by 1 base and J by 2 bases, and 7 bases separated the two germline ends. The CDR3 here is CASSLTETYEQYF. The DNA of the CDR3 is TGCGCCAGCAGCTTGACAGAAACCTACGAGCAGTACTTC.

J is TRBJ1-4 and V is TRBV7-9; D is unclear. Trimming cost V 0 bases and J 4 bases, with 9 bases left between them. Germline V lookup: CDR1 SEHNR, CDR2 FQNEAQ (reference sequence). The CDR3 sequence is 15 residues long. The CDR3 sequence: CASSLAPSFNEKLFF. CDR3 nucleotides: TGTGCCAGCAGCTTAGCGCCGAGCTTTAATGAAAAACTGTTTTTT.

A word on this clone: Other DNA sequences within the sample encode an identical CDR3. CDR3: CASSPGTGTGSYEQYF. DNA of the CDR3: TGTGCCAGCTCACCTGGGACTGGGACAGGTTCCTACGAGCAGTACTTC. The chain uses TRBV18 and TRBJ2-7; 8 bases match TRBD1. CDR3 length: 16 amino acids. Germline-derived CDR1 and CDR2 are KGHSH and LQKENI. J lost 1 base, V lost 3 bases, and 8 bases had no gene match.

The CDR3 DNA reads as TGTGCCAGCAGCTCCCGGACTAGCGGGAGTGCGAACACCGGGGAGCTGTTTTTT. Translated: CASSSRTSGSANTGELFF. This chain connects TRBV13 to TRBJ2-2, with 13 bases that match TRBD2. Germline CDR1 and CDR2: PRHDT and FYEKMQ (reference sequence). CDR3 length: 18 amino acids. The ends lost 4 bases at V and 0 bases at J; junction bases unmatched: 5.